The rows below give T cell receptor beta chains drawn from one sample of a study of shared clonotypes between healthy human individuals. Assay: immunoSEQ multiplex PCR; the TCRdb copy retains only in-frame clones and omits some. The data contain approximately 470,000 clones, approximately 80% of them singletons. Source material: PBMCs. These TCRs come from a woman aged 40 to 50 in good health. Some clones in this sample may be carry-over from other donors' samples. The CDR3 runs from the conserved cysteine through the conserved F or W. D genes are given only for firm matches. The size of a clone is reported for some rows only, either as once, few or many, or as a class for expanded clones.

j_gene: TRBJ2-3
d_gene: .
v_gene: TRBV30
abundance: once
CDR3nt: TGTGCCTGGAGTGTGGGGGGAGGTGCAGATACGCAGTATTTT
CDR3aa: CAWSVGGGADTQYF

j_gene: TRBJ2-7
d_gene: .
v_gene: TRBV5-6
abundance: .
CDR3nt: TGTGCCAGCAGCTTTACGGGGACTGTCTACGAGCAGTACTTC
CDR3aa: CASSFTGTVYEQYF

j_gene: TRBJ1-1
d_gene: .
v_gene: TRBV29-1
abundance: .
CDR3nt: TGCAGCGTGACAGCGAACACTGAAGCTTTCTTT
CDR3aa: CSVTANTEAFF

j_gene: TRBJ2-7
d_gene: .
v_gene: TRBV11-2
abundance: .
CDR3nt: TGTGCCAGCAGCTTAGGCGGGGCGAGCTCCTACGAGCAGTACTTC
CDR3aa: CASSLGGASSYEQYF

j_gene: TRBJ2-1
d_gene: .
v_gene: TRBV6-1
abundance: few
CDR3nt: TGTGCCAGCAGTGAACAGAACAATGAGCAGTTCTTC
CDR3aa: CASSEQNNEQFF

j_gene: TRBJ2-7
d_gene: .
v_gene: TRBV5-1
abundance: .
CDR3nt: TGCGCCAGCAGCCTCTCCGGGACTGACGGGGGTAGGCAGTACTTC
CDR3aa: CASSLSGTDGGRQYF

j_gene: TRBJ2-1
d_gene: TRBD1
v_gene: TRBV6-4
abundance: once
CDR3nt: TGTGCCAGCAGTCCAGGACAGGGATACAATGAGCAGTTCTTC
CDR3aa: CASSPGQGYNEQFF

j_gene: TRBJ1-1
d_gene: .
v_gene: TRBV19
abundance: .
CDR3nt: TGTGCCAGTAGTATTCGCGTGGGGATGGACACTGAAGCTTTCTTT
CDR3aa: CASSIRVGMDTEAFF

j_gene: TRBJ2-2
d_gene: .
v_gene: TRBV18
abundance: .
CDR3nt: TGTGCCAGCTCACCACTTCTGCGGACAGCGAACACCGGGGAGCTGTTTTTT
CDR3aa: CASSPLLRTANTGELFF

j_gene: TRBJ1-2
d_gene: .
v_gene: TRBV19
abundance: .
CDR3nt: TGTGCCAGTAGTACAGGACCGCTGGCTGGCTACACCTTC
CDR3aa: CASSTGPLAGYTF

j_gene: TRBJ2-3
d_gene: .
v_gene: TRBV7-3
abundance: .
CDR3nt: TGTGCCAGCAGCCGGGTGGGGGCGGGCACAGATACGCAGTATTTT
CDR3aa: CASSRVGAGTDTQYF

j_gene: TRBJ2-5
d_gene: TRBD2
v_gene: TRBV28
abundance: .
CDR3nt: TGTGCCAGCAGGCTGGGGACTAGCGGGACCCAAGAGACCCAGTACTTC
CDR3aa: CASRLGTSGTQETQYF

j_gene: TRBJ2-7
d_gene: TRBD2
v_gene: TRBV28
abundance: .
CDR3nt: TGTGCCAGCAGTTTAGGTAGCGGGTACGACCCCTCCTACGAGCAGTACTTC
CDR3aa: CASSLGSGYDPSYEQYF

j_gene: TRBJ2-7
d_gene: TRBD1
v_gene: TRBV5-1
abundance: .
CDR3nt: TGCGCCAGCAGCCCCGAGGGGACAGGGTACGAGCAGTACTTC
CDR3aa: CASSPEGTGYEQYF

j_gene: TRBJ1-5
d_gene: .
v_gene: TRBV5-1
abundance: .
CDR3nt: TGCGCCAGCAGCTTGGAACCGGGGGACTATCGAGGTCAGCCCCAGCATTTT
CDR3aa: CASSLEPGDYRGQPQHF

j_gene: TRBJ2-1
d_gene: TRBD1
v_gene: TRBV18
abundance: .
CDR3nt: TGTGCCAGCTCACCCAGGACAGGGAACGACAATGAGCAGTTCTTC
CDR3aa: CASSPRTGNDNEQFF